This T cell receptor beta chain is from a study of shared clonotypes between healthy human individuals. Whole-study findings and limits: It was the non-shared clonotypes that had lower generation probabilities than clonotypes shared by all four donors.

In the naive CD8 group, cells lacked CD45RO and were positively selected for CCR7, so terminally differentiated effector memory CD45RA+ cells were left out. The authors' processing: Filtering differed, since immunoSEQ gave only junction sequences and no quality scores. Data came from immunoSEQ multiplex PCR; TCRdb stores just in-frame clones and leaves some out. V, J and clone size are taken as reported in that table, and D and trimming were inferred from the DNA itself. The data hold over 2 million clones, with over 85% observed a single time. This clone was found once. The antigen is unknown. V gave up 4 bases and J gave up 5 bases; unmatched junction bases: 7. Germline V CDR1 and CDR2: MNHEY, SMNVEV (reference sequence). This CDR3 has 14 amino acids.

Sequencing was carried out using naive CD8+ T cells sorted from blood. The receptor comes from a man aged 18-30 years in good health. V and J are TRBV27 and TRBJ2-7; 8 bases fit TRBD2. The CDR3 loop is CASSWAGGSNEQYF. The CDR3 DNA reads as TGTGCCAGCAGTTGGGCGGGGGGTAGCAACGAGCAGTACTTC.